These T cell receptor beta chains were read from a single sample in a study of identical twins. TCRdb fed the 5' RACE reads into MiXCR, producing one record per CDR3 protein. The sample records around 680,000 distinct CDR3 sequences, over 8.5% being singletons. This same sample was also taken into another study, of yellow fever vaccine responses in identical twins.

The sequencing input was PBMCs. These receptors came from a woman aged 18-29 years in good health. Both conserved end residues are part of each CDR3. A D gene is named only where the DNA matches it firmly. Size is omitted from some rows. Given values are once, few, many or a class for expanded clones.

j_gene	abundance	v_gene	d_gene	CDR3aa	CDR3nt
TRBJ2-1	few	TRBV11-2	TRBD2	CASSLPLGLLNEQFF	TGTGCCAGCAGCCTCCCTCTGGGACTACTCAATGAGCAGTTCTTC
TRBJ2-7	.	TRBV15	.	CATSRDGGQTYEQYF	TGTGCCACCAGCAGAGATGGCGGACAGACCTACGAGCAGTACTTC
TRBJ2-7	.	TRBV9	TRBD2	CASSATSGRALNEQYF	TGTGCCAGCAGCGCGACTAGCGGGAGGGCCCTCAACGAGCAGTACTTC
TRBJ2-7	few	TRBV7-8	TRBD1	CASSLRDEDWTGDYEQYF	TGTGCCAGCAGCTTAAGAGATGAGGATTGGACAGGGGACTACGAGCAGTACTTC
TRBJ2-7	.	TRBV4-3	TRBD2	CASSQDRGGNEQYF	TGCGCCAGCAGCCAAGATAGGGGAGGGAACGAGCAGTACTTC
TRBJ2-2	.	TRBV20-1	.	CSARGSWGYDTGELFF	TGCAGTGCTAGAGGTTCGTGGGGCTACGACACCGGGGAGCTGTTTTTT
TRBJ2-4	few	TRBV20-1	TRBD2	CSALRGLAGEPLYIQYF	TGCAGTGCCCTAAGAGGGCTAGCGGGGGAACCTCTTTATATCCAGTACTTC
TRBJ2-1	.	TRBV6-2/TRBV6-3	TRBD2	CASREFSGRVFLYNEQFF	TGTGCCAGCAGGGAATTTAGCGGGAGAGTCTTCTTGTACAATGAGCAGTTCTTC
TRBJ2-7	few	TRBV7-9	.	CASSGRTDSEQYF	TGTGCCAGCAGCGGCCGGACAGATTCCGAGCAGTACTTC
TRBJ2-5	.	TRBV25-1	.	CASSALATQYF	TGTGCCAGCAGTGCTCTGGCGACCCAGTACTTC
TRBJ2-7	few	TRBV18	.	CASSPKSYEQYF	TGTGCCAGCTCACCAAAGTCGTACGAGCAGTACTTC
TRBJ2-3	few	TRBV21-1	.	CASSTSQNYTQYF	TGTGCCAGCAGCACATCACAGAACTATACGCAGTATTTT
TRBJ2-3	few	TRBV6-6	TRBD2	CAALAGISDTQYF	TGTGCCGCCCTAGCGGGGATTAGCGATACGCAGTATTTT
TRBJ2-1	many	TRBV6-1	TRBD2	CASHESGTYNEQFF	TGTGCCAGCCACGAGAGCGGGACCTACAATGAGCAGTTCTTC
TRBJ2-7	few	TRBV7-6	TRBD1	CASSLLDRGPSYEQYF	TGTGCCAGCAGCCTCTTGGACAGGGGGCCCTCCTACGAGCAGTACTTC
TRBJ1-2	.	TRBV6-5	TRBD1	CASSSTGLGYGYTF	TGTGCCAGCAGTTCGACAGGGTTGGGCTATGGCTACACCTTC
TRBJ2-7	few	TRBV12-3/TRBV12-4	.	CASSFRTTNIYEQYF	TGTGCCAGCAGTTTTCGAACAACTAATATTTACGAGCAGTACTTC
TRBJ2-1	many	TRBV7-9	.	CASSPRGERNNEQFF	TGTGCCAGCAGCCCAAGGGGGGAGCGGAACAATGAGCAGTTCTTC
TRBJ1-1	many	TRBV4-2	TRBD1	CASSQAGGKVDTEAFF	TGTGCCAGCAGCCAAGCAGGGGGCAAGGTCGACACTGAAGCTTTCTTT
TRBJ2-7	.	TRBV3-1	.	CASSQNTGEQYF	TGTGCCAGCAGCCAAAACACCGGGGAGCAGTACTTC
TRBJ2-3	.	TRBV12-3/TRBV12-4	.	CASSRDTGADTQYF	TGTGCCAGCAGTCGGGACACTGGAGCGGATACGCAGTATTTT
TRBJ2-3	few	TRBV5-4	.	CASRKDGITSTDTQYF	TGTGCCAGCAGAAAGGACGGGATTACCAGCACAGATACGCAGTATTTT
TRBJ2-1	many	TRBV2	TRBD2	CASSATSGGFYEQFF	TGTGCCAGCAGCGCGACTAGCGGAGGATTCTATGAGCAGTTCTTC
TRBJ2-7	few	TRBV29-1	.	CSVDDLNEQYF	TGCAGCGTTGACGATCTCAACGAGCAGTACTTC
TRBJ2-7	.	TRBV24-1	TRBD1	CATSDRQGYEQYF	TGTGCCACCAGTGACCGACAGGGGTACGAGCAGTACTTC
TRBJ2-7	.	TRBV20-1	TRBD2	CCARDPQRGTSYEQYF	TGCTGTGCTAGAGATCCCCAGCGGGGGACGTCCTACGAGCAGTACTTC
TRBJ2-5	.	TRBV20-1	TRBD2	CSASKAGGAYQETQYF	TGCAGTGCTAGTAAGGCGGGAGGGGCGTACCAAGAGACCCAGTACTTC
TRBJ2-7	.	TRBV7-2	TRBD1	CASSRGTGDSYEQYF	TGTGCCAGCAGCCGCGGGACAGGCGACTCCTACGAGCAGTACTTC
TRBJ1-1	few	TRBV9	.	CASSVEGDTEAFF	TGTGCCAGCAGCGTAGAGGGGGACACTGAAGCTTTCTTT
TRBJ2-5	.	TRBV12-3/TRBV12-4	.	CASSFRLGQGQETQYF	TGTGCCAGCAGTTTCCGATTAGGTCAGGGACAAGAGACCCAGTACTTC
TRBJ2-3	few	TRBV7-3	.	CASSRRGDGTDTQYF	TGTGCCAGCAGCCGACGAGGGGATGGAACAGATACGCAGTATTTT
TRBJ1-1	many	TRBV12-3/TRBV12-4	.	CASSRQKVEAFF	TGTGCCAGCAGTCGACAGAAAGTTGAAGCTTTCTTT
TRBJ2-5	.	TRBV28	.	CASSLLDADQETQYF	TGTGCCAGCAGTTTACTGGACGCAGACCAAGAGACCCAGTACTTC
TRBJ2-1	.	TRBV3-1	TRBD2	CASRERGSYNEQFF	TGTGCCAGCAGGGAGCGGGGCTCCTACAATGAGCAGTTCTTC
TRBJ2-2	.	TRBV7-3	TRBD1	CASGRGTGVAGELFF	TGTGCCAGCGGCCGCGGGACAGGGGTGGCCGGGGAGCTGTTTTTT
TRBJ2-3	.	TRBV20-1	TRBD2	CSARGGGASDTQYF	TGCAGTGCTAGGGGCGGGGGGGCCTCAGATACGCAGTATTTT
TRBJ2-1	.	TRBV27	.	CASSEGLTWTVDEQFF	TGTGCCAGCAGTGAAGGACTAACCTGGACGGTCGATGAGCAGTTCTTC
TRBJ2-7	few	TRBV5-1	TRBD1	CASSSGQGGTHYEQYF	TGCGCCAGCAGCAGCGGACAGGGGGGGACGCACTACGAGCAGTACTTC
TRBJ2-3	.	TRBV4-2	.	CASSQLKGTPSTDTQYF	TGTGCCAGCAGCCAACTAAAGGGGACCCCTAGCACAGATACGCAGTATTTT
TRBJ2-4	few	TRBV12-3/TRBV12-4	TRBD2	CASSLTLAGVGGKNIQYF	TGTGCCAGCAGTTTGACCTTAGCGGGAGTCGGGGGCAAAAACATTCAGTACTTC
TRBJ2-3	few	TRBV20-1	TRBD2	CSAGTSGGFTDTQYF	TGCAGTGCTGGGACTAGCGGGGGCTTCACAGATACGCAGTATTTT
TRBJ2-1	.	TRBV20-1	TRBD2	CSAQLAGGPYNEQFF	TGCAGTGCTCAACTAGCGGGGGGCCCTTACAATGAGCAGTTCTTC
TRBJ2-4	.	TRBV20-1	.	CSAPPAQGKNIQYF	TGCAGTGCCCCCCCGGCCCAGGGTAAAAACATTCAGTACTTC
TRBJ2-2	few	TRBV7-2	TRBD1	CASSFSAGTGNTGELFF	TGTGCCAGCAGCTTTTCAGCCGGGACAGGGAACACCGGGGAGCTGTTTTTT
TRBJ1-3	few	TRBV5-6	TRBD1	CASSYRDRDGNTIYF	TGTGCCAGCAGTTACCGGGACAGGGACGGAAACACCATATATTTT
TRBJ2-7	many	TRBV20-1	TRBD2	CSATLAGVTEQYF	TGCAGTGCTACCTTAGCGGGAGTAACCGAGCAGTACTTC
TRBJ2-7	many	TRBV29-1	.	CSVVQGPYEQYF	TGCAGCGTTGTGCAGGGCCCCTACGAGCAGTACTTC